This TCR beta chain was sequenced for a study of cytomegalovirus exposure and HLA in healthy donors. Overall study: In an early release, HLA-typed donors contributed about 80 million unique TCR sequences.

In regard to this clone: The antigen is undetermined. The junction and the germline gene differ at one end; a read error may be behind it.

CDR3 length: 16 amino acids. Germline loops: CDR1 SEHNR, CDR2 FQNEAQ (reference sequence). General study points: Sequencing likely caused a cluster of highly shared sequence variants. Later genetic work tied a missense DCLRE1C variant to beta-chain V and J trimming. Overall, approximately 150 TCR beta chains were annotated as cytomegalovirus-associated.

With 60 Vbeta and 13 Jbeta primers, the PCR was carried out. Here immunoSEQ multiplex PCR was the method, and the copy in TCRdb shows in-frame clones only, minus some. Of some 100,000 clones listed, about 79% are singletons. The sample comprised PBMCs. The J gene is TRBJ2-2, the V gene TRBV7-9; D gene unclear. The clonotype was recovered from a woman aged 18-29 years in good health and CMV-seronegative. CDR3 nucleotide sequence: TGTTCCAGCAGCTCAGACTCCGGCCAAAATACCGGGGAGCTGTTTTTT. Protein product: CSSSSDSGQNTGELFF.